The 21 T cell receptor beta chains given below trace back to one sample, sequenced in a study of beta chain features in type 1 diabetes (dated by TCRdb to 2016 to 2019). Library preparation used the immunoSEQ multiplex PCR assay. All of the isolated RNA was reverse transcribed with the High Capacity cDNA Reverse Transcription Kit, so expressed TCRB transcripts were sequenced. The table was pulled from immuneACCESS by TCRdb, which kept in-frame rearrangements only. Such tables lose some clones; where checked, under half of the loss comes from unresolved V genes, and the rest has no known cause. Counted in this sample were 300,000 to 350,000 clones; about 20% of them appeared once. About 0.045% of the sample goes to the ten largest clones. The sample was naive CD4+ T cells from blood. This specimen's cell subset or site label, per the study, means: true naive CD4+ T cells. All receptors derive from a young woman in good health.

A few counts support this clone. The genes are TRBV5-4 and TRBJ2-3, with 10 bases aligning to TRBD2. Germline CDR1 and CDR2: SGHNT and YYREEE (reference sequence). The CDR3 loop spans 17 amino acids. The trim removed 4 bases at V and 4 bases at J, leaving 12 bases unmatched. Here the CDR3 reads CASSPKLRAGGPDTQYF. The CDR3 nucleotides read TGTGCCAGCAGCCCCAAGCTACGAGCGGGGGGGCCAGATACGCAGTATTTT.

The genes are TRBV9 and TRBJ1-1; 8 bases map to TRBD1. The ends lost 1 base at V and 5 bases at J; junction bases unmatched: 4. The CDR3 contains 14 residues. Per germline, CDR1 SGDLS and CDR2 YYNGEE. CDR3 DNA: TGTGCCAGCAGCGTAACTTACAGGGGGACTGAAGCTTTCTTT. The encoded protein is CASSVTYRGTEAFF.

This clone has more than one count but fewer than ten. The chain has TRBV6-5 and TRBJ2-4, with D tentatively TRBD2 (5 bases). V was clipped by 0 bases and J by 7 bases, with 13 bases between them. The germline CDR1 and CDR2 sequences are MNHEY and SVGAGI. CDR3 length: 15 amino acids. This CDR3 reads CASSYSIAEGNIQYF. The CDR3 region has the DNA TGTGCCAGCAGTTACTCGATAGCCGAGGGTAACATTCAGTACTTC.

The chain couples TRBV19 to TRBJ2-6; D is unclear. The V end was cut by 5 bases, the J end by 0 bases, with 14 bases between. The germline V gene has CDR1 LNHDA and CDR2 SQIVND (reference sequence). This CDR3 region has 17 residues. CDR3 DNA sequence: TGTGCCAGTAGTTCAAACCTGTGGAGCTCTGGGGCCAACGTCCTGACTTTC. Protein product: CASSSNLWSSGANVLTF.

The rearrangement joins TRBV2 to TRBJ2-7; 8 nucleotides line up with TRBD2. The CDR3 has 13 residues. The V and J ends lost 7 bases and 2 bases, in that order; junction bases with no gene match: 4. Per the germline V gene, CDR1 is SNHLY and CDR2 is FYNNEI. The CDR3 region is CASTWRGAYEQYF. In DNA form, the CDR3 reads TGTGCCAGCACGTGGCGGGGGGCCTACGAGCAGTACTTC.

This clone has just a few counts. The rearrangement uses TRBV28 and TRBJ2-6; a weak D match, TRBD2 (5 bases). The CDR3 is 13 residues long. CDR1 and CDR2 (germline): MDHEN, SYDVKM. The V end lost 7 bases, the J end lost 5 bases, and 9 bases lay between the germline ends. The CDR3 region has the DNA TGTGCCAGCAACTCGGGAAGGGCCAACGTCCTGACTTTC. Translated, it gives CASNSGRANVLTF.

The chain links TRBV6-4 to TRBJ2-5, with TRBD2 identical over 8 bases. The CDR3 runs 13 residues. J was trimmed by 5 bases and V by 8 bases; bases with no gene match: 7. Looked up from germline, CDR1 is MRHNA and CDR2 is SNTAGT. CDR3 sequence: CASPQRGQETQYF. Here the CDR3 DNA reads TGTGCCAGCCCTCAGCGGGGGCAGGAGACCCAGTACTTC.

This clone has only a few counts. The genes are TRBV5-1 and TRBJ2-7; 7 nucleotides align to TRBD2. J lost 6 bases, V lost 2 bases, and 8 bases had no gene match. This CDR3 region has 14 residues. Germline V gene sequence: CDR1 SGHRS, CDR2 YFSETQ. The CDR3 is CASSLAGRAIEQYF. As DNA, the CDR3 is TGCGCCAGCAGCTTAGCGGGGCGTGCCATCGAGCAGTACTTC.

A few counts support this clone. This rearrangement joins TRBV7-2 to TRBJ1-5; D remains ambiguous. Trimming pared 5 bases from V and 4 bases from J, leaving 18 bases between. The CDR3 has 16 residues. Germline lookup yields CDR1 SGHTA and CDR2 FQGNSA. For the CDR3, the DNA is TGTGCCAGCAGCCTGTCCGTCGCGGAGGGAAATCAGCCCCAGCATTTT. Its translation is CASSLSVAEGNQPQHF.

CDR3 nucleotides: TGTGCCAGCAGCTTGCTTCGTGGAGCTGAGACCCAGTACTTC. Translating it yields CASSLLRGAETQYF. The chain is built from TRBV11-3 and TRBJ2-5; no definite D call. Trimming removed 3 bases from V and 5 bases from J, with 13 bases in between. CDR3 length: 14 amino acids. CDR1 and CDR2 (germline): SGHNT, YENEEA.

This CDR3 reads CASPQGAKTEAFF. As DNA, the CDR3 is TGTGCCAGCCCACAGGGGGCAAAAACTGAAGCTTTCTTT. J is TRBJ1-1 and V is TRBV2; 9 bases line up with TRBD1. The germline V gene has CDR1 SNHLY and CDR2 FYNNEI. The CDR3 contains 13 residues. V was clipped by 8 bases and J by 5 bases; unmatched bases: 6.

This chain uses TRBV30 with TRBJ1-1, with D tentatively TRBD1 (5 bases). CDR3 length: 13 amino acids. Trimming stripped 5 bases from V and 1 base from J, with 11 bases between. Germline lookup yields CDR1 GTSNPN and CDR2 SVGIG (reference sequence). In DNA form, the CDR3 reads TGTGCCTGGGAACTAACAGGGAACACTGAAGCTTTCTTT. Its protein product is CAWELTGNTEAFF.

This clone was recorded a few times. The chain has TRBV2 and TRBJ2-7; the D gene is possibly TRBD2 (5 bases). The length of the CDR3 is 14 residues. V was cut by 2 bases and J by 4 bases, with 12 bases left in between. Germline V gives CDR1 SNHLY, CDR2 FYNNEI. Here the CDR3 DNA reads TGTGCCAGCAGTGAATGGGTAGCGTCGTACGAGCAGTACTTC. Amino acid sequence: CASSEWVASYEQYF.

V is TRBV4-3 and J is TRBJ2-7, with TRBD2 matching over 9 bases. The V segment lost 3 bases and the J segment 0 bases; nucleotides outside the gene matches: 9. Per germline, CDR1 LGHNA and CDR2 YSLEER. CDR3 length equals 17 residues. DNA of the CDR3: TGCGCCAGCAGCCAGACCAAGACGACTAGCGGCTCCTACGAGCAGTACTTC. It specifies CASSQTKTTSGSYEQYF.

This chain links TRBV9 with TRBJ2-1; TRBD1 is a possible D gene (6 bases). V was pared by 1 base and J by 6 bases, with 14 bases between. CDR3 length: 15 residues. Germline V gene data show CDR1 as SGDLS and CDR2 as YYNGEE. CDR3 nucleotides: TGTGCCAGCAGCGTATTCTCGTCACAGGGCAATGAGCAGTTCTTC. It is translated as CASSVFSSQGNEQFF.

In this sample, this clone turned up a few times. The chain recombines TRBV25-1 with TRBJ2-7; TRBD1 matches 7 bases. CDR1 is MGHDK, CDR2 SYGVNS, per germline. With V trimmed by 9 bases and J by 4 bases, 6 bases remained unmatched. CDR3 length equals 12 residues. The CDR3 here is CASRQGTYEQYF. Written as DNA, the CDR3 is TGTGCCAGTCGACAGGGTACGTACGAGCAGTACTTC.

The CDR3 coding sequence is TGTGCCAGCAGTGAAGCCATAACAGGGCGTAAGTTCTTC. This translates into CASSEAITGRKFF. This chain connects TRBV6-1 to TRBJ2-1; D might be TRBD1 (6 bases). This CDR3 spans 13 amino acids. V was clipped by 0 bases and J by 14 bases, with 14 bases between them. Germline-derived CDR1 and CDR2 are MNHNS and SASEGT.

The table lists this clone with a few counts. The chain is built from TRBV7-9 and TRBJ1-2; D may be TRBD1 (6 bases). The CDR3 is 14 residues long. Trimming stripped 0 bases from V and 6 bases from J, with 11 bases between. From germline, CDR1 is SEHNR and CDR2 FQNEAQ (reference sequence). In nucleotides, the CDR3 is TGTGCCAGCAGCTTAGCGGGAGGGGACAATGGCTACACCTTC. Translation: CASSLAGGDNGYTF.

V usage is TRBV5-4 and J usage is TRBJ1-2; the D gene is possibly TRBD1 (6 bases). V lost 0 bases and J lost 3, with 12 bases in between. The CDR3 covers 15 residues. Germline CDR1 reads SGHNT; CDR2 reads YYREEE (reference sequence). For the CDR3, the DNA is TGTGCCAGCAGCTTGGCCGAGGGGGTATACTATGGCTACACCTTC. Encoded protein: CASSLAEGVYYGYTF.

This clone was seen only a few times. This chain connects TRBV30 to TRBJ1-2, with D possibly TRBD1 on 5 matching bases. CDR1 is GTSNPN and CDR2 is SVGIG in the germline V gene (reference sequence). The CDR3 extends over 13 amino acids. V lost 3 bases, J lost 11 bases, and 19 bases lay in between. CDR3 DNA: TGTGCCTGGAGCGCCTCCGCTGACAGCAAATACACCTTC. It is translated as CAWSASADSKYTF.

The V call is TRBV19, the J call TRBJ1-5; a weak D match, TRBD1 (5 bases). Between the trimmed V and J ends, which lost 6 bases and 6 bases, there was a span of 15 bases. The germline V gene encodes CDR1 LNHDA and CDR2 SQIVND (reference sequence). The CDR3 runs to 14 residues. CDR3 protein: CASSRSGGGQPQHF. In nucleotides, the CDR3 is TGTGCCAGTAGCCGCTCGGGGGGGGGTCAGCCCCAGCATTTT.